These 30 T cell receptor beta chains share one sample of origin, sequenced in a study of CD8 T cells in Susac syndrome. A quantity of about 0.5 to 1 ug RNA underwent reverse transcription using random hexamers. TCRdb used MiXCR to reprocess the immunoSEQ multiplex PCR reads, holding one entry per CDR3 protein. The sample holds some 260,000 distinct CDR3 sequences, 70% to 90% seen once. Material for sequencing was CD8+ T cells from PBMCs. The source of these receptors is a human donor with multiple sclerosis.

The CDR3 nucleotides are TGTGCCATCAGGAAGACTAGCGGTAACACCGGGGAGCTGTTTTTT. Translation gives CAIRKTSGNTGELFF. The chain has TRBV6-7 and TRBJ2-2; TRBD2 agrees at 9 bases. TRBV6-7 is noted as an ORF with a role that remains uncertain. With 10 bases clipped from V and 2 bases from J, the junction kept 8 bases outside the gene matches. CDR3 size: 15 residues.

The chain carries TRBV7-9 and TRBJ2-3; D remains ambiguous. The CDR3 runs 12 residues. Germline V lookup: CDR1 SEHNR, CDR2 FQNEAQ (reference sequence). V lost 5 bases to trimming and J lost 7 bases, with 10 bases between them. In DNA form, the CDR3 reads TGTGCCAGCAGCCTGGGTGGCCATACGCAGTATTTT. It translates to CASSLGGHTQYF.

The rearrangement joins TRBV7-9 to TRBJ1-1; D remains unclear. CDR1 and CDR2 (germline): SEHNR, FQNEAQ (reference sequence). The length of the CDR3 is 12 residues. Trimming shortened V by 0 bases and J by 7 bases, and 6 bases separated the two germline ends. CDR3 sequence reads: CASSLAPIEAFF. As DNA, the CDR3 is TGTGCCAGCAGCTTAGCCCCTATTGAAGCTTTCTTT.

The chain combines TRBV3-1 with TRBJ2-1; 9 bases align to TRBD2. The CDR3 runs to 15 residues. V lost 1 base and J lost 7; bases outside the gene matches: 5. The germline V gene encodes CDR1 LGHDT and CDR2 YNNKEL (reference sequence). CDR3: CASSQGSGSRNEQFF. The CDR3 DNA is TGTGCCAGCAGCCAAGGTAGCGGGAGTAGGAATGAGCAGTTCTTC.

CDR3 in amino acids: CASSPGRSSTDTQYF. In DNA, the CDR3 is TGTGCCAGCAGCCCAGGTAGATCTAGCACAGATACGCAGTATTTT. V is TRBV9 and J is TRBJ2-3; D is ambiguous. CDR3 length: 15 residues. CDR1 is SGDLS, CDR2 YYNGEE, per germline. Trimming took off 4 bases at V and 0 bases at J, with 12 bases between the two ends.

This clonotype was observed once. V is TRBV4-1 and J is TRBJ1-1; TRBD1 might be the D (6 bases). This CDR3 is built from 15 residues. With 0 bases removed from V and 5 bases from J, the gap between germline ends came to 13 bases. Germline V gene lookup returns CDR1 MGHRA and CDR2 YSYEKL. DNA for the CDR3: TGCGCCAGCAGCCAAGATCAAAGGGGGAAGACTGAAGCTTTCTTT. This sequence encodes CASSQDQRGKTEAFF.

The gene calls are TRBV18 and TRBJ2-1; 7 bases are shared with TRBD1. The CDR3 sequence is 15 residues long. The V gene's germline CDR1 is KGHSH and CDR2 LQKENI. The ends lost 3 bases at V and 3 bases at J; junction bases unmatched: 5. The CDR3 region is CASSPSTGFYNEQFF. The CDR3 DNA reads TGTGCCAGCTCACCTTCGACAGGGTTCTACAATGAGCAGTTCTTC.

J is TRBJ2-1 and V is TRBV27, with 12 nucleotides matching TRBD2. This CDR3 spans 15 amino acids. Germline values: CDR1 MNHEY, CDR2 SMNVEV (reference sequence). The V segment lost 6 bases and the J segment 4 bases; nucleotides outside the gene matches: 4. DNA for the CDR3: TGTGCCAGCAGAAGAGGACTAGCGGGGTACAATGAGCAGTTCTTC. This translates into CASRRGLAGYNEQFF.

This clonotype was counted a single time. The chain recombines TRBV7-9 with TRBJ2-2; D remains ambiguous. This CDR3 has 15 amino acids. Between the trimmed V and J ends, which lost 3 bases and 2 bases, there was a span of 10 bases. The germline CDR1 and CDR2 sequences are SEHNR and FQNEAQ (reference sequence). The chain's CDR3 is CASSFLSANTGELFF. Written as DNA, the CDR3 is TGTGCCAGCAGCTTCCTCTCCGCTAACACCGGGGAGCTGTTTTTT. The entire variable domain, with the rest obtained from reference TRBV7-9 and TRBJ2-2, is as follows: DTGVSQNPRHKITKRGQNVTFRCDPISEHNRLYWYRQTLGQGPEFLTYFQNEAQLEKSRLLSDRFSAERPKGSFSTLEIQRTEQGDSAMYLCASSFLSANTGELFFGEGSRLTVL.

The chain has TRBV7-3 and TRBJ1-2; 11 positions agree with TRBD1. This CDR3 has 16 residues. CDR1 SGHTA and CDR2 FQGTGA come from the germline V gene. The V and J ends lost 5 bases and 4 bases, in that order; junction bases with no gene match: 9. The CDR3 region is CASSLYPDRGLYGYTF. For the CDR3, the DNA is TGTGCCAGCAGCCTATATCCGGACAGGGGGCTCTATGGCTACACCTTC.

This rearrangement joins TRBV27 to TRBJ1-1, with TRBD1 identical over 8 bases. The V and J ends lost 7 bases and 0 bases, in that order; junction bases with no gene match: 7. The CDR3 totals 15 residues. From germline, CDR1 is MNHEY and CDR2 SMNVEV (reference sequence). The DNA of the CDR3 is TGTGCCAGCATCGGGACAGGTGGGATGAACACTGAAGCTTTCTTT. Translation gives CASIGTGGMNTEAFF.

The CDR3 DNA reads as TGCGCCAGCAGGATTAGCGGGAGTCCCAAATCCTACAATGAGCAGTTCTTC. Translation gives CASRISGSPKSYNEQFF. The chain combines TRBV5-1 with TRBJ2-1, with TRBD2 matching over 9 bases. Germline loops: CDR1 SGHRS, CDR2 YFSETQ. V gave up 5 bases and J gave up 1 base; unmatched junction bases: 10. The CDR3 is 17 amino acids. Drawing the rest from reference TRBV5-1 and TRBJ2-1, the complete variable domain is KAGVTQTPRYLIKTRGQQVTLSCSPISGHRSVSWYQQTPGQGLQFLFEYFSETQRNKGNFPGRFSGRQFSNSRSEMNVSTLELGDSALYLCASRISGSPKSYNEQFFGPGTRLTVL.

The chain carries TRBV19 and TRBJ2-7, with D hard to call. The CDR3 consists of 18 residues. Germline CDR1 LNHDA, CDR2 SQIVND (reference sequence). Trimming left V 5 bases short and J 3 bases short, with 26 bases between. This CDR3 is CASSVTSPPTEQNYEQYF. Written as DNA, the CDR3 is TGTGCCAGTAGTGTTACCTCCCCCCCTACAGAGCAAAACTACGAGCAGTACTTC.

V is TRBV7-9 and J is TRBJ2-1, with 11 positions matching TRBD2. The CDR3 is made up of 16 amino acids. V shed 3 bases and J 6 bases; nucleotides not matched to a gene: 7. Germline V gene data show CDR1 as SEHNR and CDR2 as FQNEAQ (reference sequence). The CDR3 DNA reads TGTGCCAGCAGCTTCCTAACTAGCGGGAGCAGCAATGAGCAGTTCTTC. Its protein product is CASSFLTSGSSNEQFF.

The chain employs TRBV10-3 and TRBJ2-5; 9 bases map to TRBD1. This CDR3 contains 12 residues. Germline V gene data show CDR1 as ENHRY and CDR2 as SYGVKD. Trimming removed 11 bases from V and 5 bases from J; junction bases left unmatched: 6. CDR3 amino acids: CAAAGTGETQYF. CDR3 nucleotide sequence: TGTGCCGCCGCCGGGACAGGGGAGACCCAGTACTTC.

This clonotype has only a few counts. The rearrangement links TRBV6-1 to TRBJ1-2; 7 bases line up with TRBD1. CDR3 size: 15 residues. In germline, CDR1 is MNHNS, CDR2 SASEGT. V lost 6 bases to trimming and J lost 5 bases; unmatched junction nucleotides: 12. CDR3 DNA sequence: TGTGCCAGCAGCACAGGGGACCAGGCGGTGTATGGCTACACCTTC. Protein: CASSTGDQAVYGYTF.

The chain has TRBV7-9 and TRBJ2-1; 9 positions agree with TRBD2. Trimming took 5 bases from V and 0 from J; bases not matched to a gene: 8. The germline V gene has CDR1 SEHNR and CDR2 FQNEAQ (reference sequence). The CDR3 sequence is 17 residues long. This chain's CDR3 is CASSPTSGHSSYNEQFF. Written as DNA, the CDR3 is TGTGCCAGCAGCCCCACTAGCGGGCACAGCTCCTACAATGAGCAGTTCTTC.

V usage is TRBV12-3 or TRBV12-4 and J usage is TRBJ2-3; perhaps D is TRBD1 or TRBD2 (5 bases each). This CDR3 is 15 amino acids long. The V end was cut by 6 bases, the J end by 2 bases, with 15 bases between. CDR3 amino acids: CASSRGVPSTDTQYF. The CDR3 DNA follows: TGTGCCAGCAGCCGAGGGGTACCTTCCACAGATACGCAGTATTTT.

The chain is built from TRBV12-3 or TRBV12-4 and TRBJ2-2; TRBD2 matches 7 bases. V lost 7 bases and J lost 2; bases outside the gene matches: 7. CDR3 length: 15 amino acids. CDR3 nucleotide sequence: TGTGCCAGCACCCTCGGGGGGAGCAACACCGGGGAGCTGTTTTTT. Its protein product is CASTLGGSNTGELFF.

The V call is TRBV27, the J call TRBJ2-1, with D tentatively TRBD1 (6 bases). CDR3 length equals 15 residues. The V gene's germline CDR1 is MNHEY and CDR2 SMNVEV (reference sequence). Trimming cost V 6 bases and J 4 bases, with 16 bases left between them. CDR3 sequence reads: CASRIGTSIYNEQFF. The DNA for the CDR3 is TGTGCCAGCAGGATAGGGACATCTATTTACAATGAGCAGTTCTTC.

The rearrangement links TRBV27 to TRBJ1-1; possibly TRBD1 for D (6 bases). CDR1 and CDR2 from the germline V gene are MNHEY and SMNVEV (reference sequence). V gave up 3 bases and J gave up 1 base, with 24 bases separating them. This CDR3 spans 19 amino acids. This CDR3 reads CASSLGRSGHLRGNTEAFF. For the CDR3, the DNA is TGTGCCAGCAGTTTGGGACGATCGGGACACCTCCGAGGGAACACTGAAGCTTTCTTT.

The chain combines TRBV5-1 with TRBJ1-2; D uncertain. Germline V gene data show CDR1 as SGHRS and CDR2 as YFSETQ. The CDR3 consists of 14 residues. V lost 1 base and J lost 2, with 9 bases in between. CDR3 in DNA: TGCGCCAGCAGCTTGACGGATTCAAACTATGGCTACACCTTC. Protein product: CASSLTDSNYGYTF.

CDR3 DNA: TGTGCCAGCAGTTCCCGTAGTAGGACAGGGTTCACCGGGGAGCTGTTTTTT. Amino acids: CASSSRSRTGFTGELFF. The genes are TRBV28 and TRBJ2-2, with 8 positions matching TRBD1. The V segment lost 4 bases and the J segment 4 bases; nucleotides outside the gene matches: 11. Germline lookup yields CDR1 MDHEN and CDR2 SYDVKM. This CDR3 comprises 17 residues.

The CDR3 sequence: CASTYPQETQYF. The CDR3 DNA reads as TGTGCCAGCACCTACCCGCAAGAGACCCAGTACTTC. The gene calls are TRBV6-2 or TRBV6-3 and TRBJ2-5; the D is unclear. The CDR3 is made up of 12 amino acids. Between the trimmed V and J ends, which lost 7 bases and 2 bases, there was a span of 8 bases. Germline V gene lookup returns CDR1 MNHEY and CDR2 SVGEGT.

V gene TRBV27 combines with J gene TRBJ2-1; 9 bases align to TRBD1. V was clipped by 6 bases and J by 4 bases; unmatched bases: 7. CDR3 length: 15 amino acids. Germline values: CDR1 MNHEY, CDR2 SMNVEV (reference sequence). CDR3 amino acids: CASSRGTGIYNEQFF. The CDR3 coding sequence is TGTGCCAGCAGCCGTGGGACAGGGATATACAATGAGCAGTTCTTC.

The rearrangement joins TRBV9 to TRBJ2-2; 9 positions match TRBD2. CDR3 length: 15 amino acids. The V segment lost 3 bases and the J segment 3 bases; nucleotides outside the gene matches: 3. Germline lookup yields CDR1 SGDLS and CDR2 YYNGEE. The chain's CDR3 is CASSDGTSHTGELFF. CDR3 nucleotide sequence: TGTGCCAGCAGCGACGGGACTAGCCACACCGGGGAGCTGTTTTTT.

The chain carries TRBV4-2 and TRBJ2-1, with TRBD2 identical over 12 bases. The germline gives CDR1 LGHNA, CDR2 YNFKEQ. CDR3 size: 15 residues. The V gene end was trimmed by 0 bases and the J gene end by 9 bases; junction bases not matched to a gene: 3. In DNA form, the CDR3 reads TGTGCCAGCAGCCAAGATAGGGGACTAGCGGGTGAGCAGTTCTTC. Translated: CASSQDRGLAGEQFF.

The V call is TRBV7-8, the J call TRBJ1-2; no definite D call. Trimming took 2 bases from V and 2 from J, leaving 18 bases between them. The CDR3 is 17 residues long. CDR1 SGHVS and CDR2 FQNEAQ come from the germline V gene. This chain's CDR3 is CASSLKDRPIGNYGYTF. Here the CDR3 DNA reads TGTGCCAGCAGCTTAAAGGATCGGCCTATAGGGAACTATGGCTACACCTTC.

This chain uses TRBV7-9 with TRBJ2-1; a possible D gene is TRBD2 (5 bases). The CDR3 has 12 amino acids. Deletions cut 4 bases from V and 10 bases from J, with 11 bases between. CDR1 and CDR2 from the germline V gene are SEHNR and FQNEAQ (reference sequence). The CDR3 DNA sequence: TGTGCCAGCAGCTCGGGCGGCGGGGAGCAGTTCTTC. As protein: CASSSGGGEQFF. The variable domain in full, completed from reference TRBV7-9 and TRBJ2-1, reads DTGVSQNPRHKITKRGQNVTFRCDPISEHNRLYWYRQTLGQGPEFLTYFQNEAQLEKSRLLSDRFSAERPKGSFSTLEIQRTEQGDSAMYLCASSSGGGEQFFGPGTRLTVL.

V and J are TRBV20-1 and TRBJ2-7; D call uncertain. The CDR3 is 14 residues long. CDR1 DFQATT and CDR2 SNEGSKA come from the germline V gene (reference sequence). Trimming stripped 1 base from V and 0 bases from J, with 10 bases between. CDR3: CSARGVTHSYEQYF. Here the CDR3 DNA reads TGCAGTGCTAGAGGGGTGACCCACTCCTACGAGCAGTACTTC.